The 11 T cell receptor beta chains reported below all come from one sample, sequenced in a study of blood T cell repertoires in COVID-19. The protocol was immunoSEQ multiplex PCR, while the TCRdb copy is restricted to in-frame clones and leaves out a portion. The sample holds 350,000 to 550,000 clones, 80% to 90% seen once. The sequencing sample was made of PBMCs or T cells enriched from blood (not recorded which). The receptors were sampled from a man aged 30 to 39 who had recovered from COVID-19.

The chain links TRBV18 to TRBJ1-4; TRBD1 might be the D (5 bases). The CDR3 runs to 13 residues. The germline V gene has CDR1 KGHSH and CDR2 LQKENI. Trimming pared 2 bases from V and 8 bases from J, leaving 9 bases between. CDR3 sequence reads: CASSPAGQEKLFF. Written as DNA, the CDR3 is TGTGCCAGCTCACCAGCCGGACAAGAAAAACTGTTTTTT.

This rearrangement joins TRBV20-1 to TRBJ1-1; D unclear. In germline, CDR1 is DFQATT, CDR2 SNEGSKA (reference sequence). This CDR3 comprises 13 residues. V lost 3 bases and J lost 0, with 8 bases in between. The CDR3 is CSASNQLNTEAFF. CDR3 nucleotides: TGCAGTGCTAGTAACCAGTTGAACACTGAAGCTTTCTTT.

This clone is a singleton in its sample. J is TRBJ2-1 and V is TRBV28; the match to TRBD2 covers 8 bases. Trimming removed 5 bases from V and 8 bases from J; junction bases left unmatched: 11. The CDR3 contains 15 residues. Germline V gene data show CDR1 as MDHEN and CDR2 as SYDVKM. The CDR3 loop is CASSAGTRQFYEQFF. CDR3 DNA: TGTGCCAGCAGTGCCGGGACTAGACAGTTCTATGAGCAGTTCTTC.

This clone has a handful of counts. The chain is built from TRBV2 and TRBJ2-2; no reliable D call. CDR1 SNHLY and CDR2 FYNNEI come from the germline V gene. CDR3 length: 14 residues. V lost 5 bases, J lost 0 bases, and 7 bases lay in between. CDR3 sequence: CASSPGPNTGELFF. In DNA form, the CDR3 reads TGTGCCAGCAGTCCCGGTCCGAACACCGGGGAGCTGTTTTTT.

V usage is TRBV28 and J usage is TRBJ1-6; D gene ambiguous. The V and J ends lost 2 bases and 0 bases respectively, with 14 bases between them. Germline CDR1 and CDR2: MDHEN and SYDVKM. The CDR3 totals 18 residues. The CDR3 DNA is TGTGCCAGCAGTTTAGGAACGGGAGGGAGCTCCTATAATTCACCCCTCCACTTT. Residues: CASSLGTGGSSYNSPLHF. Together with reference TRBV28 and TRBJ1-6, the CDR3 gives the full variable domain: DVKVTQSSRYLVKRTGEKVFLECVQDMDHENMFWYRQDPGLGLRLIYFSYDVKMKEKGDIPEGYSVSREKKERFSLILESASTNQTSMYLCASSLGTGGSSYNSPLHFGNGTRLTVT.

Details on this clone: The sample contains more than one DNA sequence encoding this CDR3. The V and J genes are TRBV18 and TRBJ1-2; possibly TRBD1 for D (6 bases). Germline loops: CDR1 KGHSH, CDR2 LQKENI. V gave up 3 bases and J gave up 1 base, with 6 bases separating them. The CDR3 sequence is 13 residues long. CDR3 DNA: TGTGCCAGCTCACCGGACAGTAACTATGGCTACACCTTC. As protein: CASSPDSNYGYTF.

The chain has TRBV28 and TRBJ1-5; TRBD1 is a possible D gene (6 bases). There are 15 residues in the CDR3. Germline V gene sequence: CDR1 MDHEN, CDR2 SYDVKM. V lost 10 bases and J lost 4, with 20 bases in between. CDR3 DNA: TGTGCCACCCTAAAAGGCGGGGGGCGGAATCAGCCCCAGCATTTT. This sequence encodes CATLKGGGRNQPQHF. Using reference TRBV28 and TRBJ1-5 for the parts outside the CDR3, the full variable domain is DVKVTQSSRYLVKRTGEKVFLECVQDMDHENMFWYRQDPGLGLRLIYFSYDVKMKEKGDIPEGYSVSREKKERFSLILESASTNQTSMYLCATLKGGGRNQPQHFGDGTRLSIL.

This clone has more than one count but fewer than ten. The V and J genes are TRBV5-1 and TRBJ2-2; no firm D call. Germline lookup yields CDR1 SGHRS and CDR2 YFSETQ. Trimming stripped 1 base from V and 6 bases from J, with 13 bases between. This CDR3 region has 15 residues. The CDR3 here is CASSLSGPKAGELFF. The CDR3 region has the DNA TGCGCCAGCAGCTTGAGTGGGCCCAAGGCCGGGGAGCTGTTTTTT.

This chain links TRBV4-1 with TRBJ1-2; D remains unclear. Germline V gene lookup returns CDR1 MGHRA and CDR2 YSYEKL. V was pared by 4 bases and J by 5 bases, with 14 bases between. The CDR3 length is 14 residues. The CDR3 DNA follows: TGCGCCAGCAGCCCCGCGGCAGAGTTATATGGCTACACCTTC. It encodes CASSPAAELYGYTF.

This clone has only one observation. The rearrangement joins TRBV5-4 to TRBJ2-3, with 16 bases identical to TRBD2. The CDR3 consists of 18 residues. The ends lost 4 bases at V and 3 bases at J; junction bases unmatched: 8. Germline values: CDR1 SGHNT, CDR2 YYREEE (reference sequence). The CDR3 sequence is CASSRGLAGGLATDTQYF. For the CDR3, the DNA is TGTGCCAGCAGCCGGGGACTAGCGGGAGGGCTGGCGACAGATACGCAGTATTTT.

The chain recombines TRBV12-3 or TRBV12-4 with TRBJ2-7; D is uncertain. Trimming stripped 5 bases from V and 5 bases from J, with 7 bases between. The CDR3 extends over 11 amino acids. The CDR3 bases are TGTGCCAGCAGTGTTACAGACGAGCAGTACTTC. Encoded protein: CASSVTDEQYF.